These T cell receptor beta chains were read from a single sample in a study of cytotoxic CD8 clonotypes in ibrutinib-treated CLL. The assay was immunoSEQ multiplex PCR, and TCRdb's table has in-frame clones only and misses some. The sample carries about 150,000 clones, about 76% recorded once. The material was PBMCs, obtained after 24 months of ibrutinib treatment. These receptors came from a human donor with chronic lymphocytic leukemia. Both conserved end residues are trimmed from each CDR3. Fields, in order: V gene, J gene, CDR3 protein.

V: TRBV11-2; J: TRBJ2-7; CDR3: ASSPVRGTYEQY
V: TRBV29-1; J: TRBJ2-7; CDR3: SVVWYLEQY
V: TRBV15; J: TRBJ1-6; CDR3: ATSRDGGGSPLH
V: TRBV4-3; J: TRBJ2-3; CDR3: ASSQDALAGGADTQY
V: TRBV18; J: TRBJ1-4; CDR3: ASSPSTTNEKLF
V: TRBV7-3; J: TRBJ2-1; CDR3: ASSVNRGPYNEQF
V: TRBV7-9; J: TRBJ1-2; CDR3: ASSLASVGSYGYT
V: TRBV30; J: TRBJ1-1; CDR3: AWSGGPEAF
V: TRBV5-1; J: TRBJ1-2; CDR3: ASSLSQGAVDGYT
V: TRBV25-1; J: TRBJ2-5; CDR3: ASRRTGGETQY
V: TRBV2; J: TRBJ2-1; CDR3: ASSPRGTGVRNEQF
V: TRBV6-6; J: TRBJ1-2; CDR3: ASRPPNGGLGYT
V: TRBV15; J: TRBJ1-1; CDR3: ATSQDTTEAF
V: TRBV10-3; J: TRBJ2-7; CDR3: AISQTGAEQY
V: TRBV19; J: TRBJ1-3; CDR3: ASSMAGSGNTIY
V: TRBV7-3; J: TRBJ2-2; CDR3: ASSPGLPNTGELF
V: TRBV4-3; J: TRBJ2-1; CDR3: ASSRYGGGPYNEQF
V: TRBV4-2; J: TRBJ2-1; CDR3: ASSALGARVFNEQF
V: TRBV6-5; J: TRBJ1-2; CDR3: ASSYSEAYGYT
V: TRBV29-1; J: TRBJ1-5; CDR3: SVEVVRGNQPQH
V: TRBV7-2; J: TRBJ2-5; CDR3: ASSLVRQETQY
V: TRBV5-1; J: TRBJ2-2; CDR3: ASSFAGGGELF
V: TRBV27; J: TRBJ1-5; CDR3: ASSRAGTGQAGSNQPQH
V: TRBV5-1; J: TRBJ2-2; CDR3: ASSTRTSRTGELF
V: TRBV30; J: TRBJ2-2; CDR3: AWSHRASGELF
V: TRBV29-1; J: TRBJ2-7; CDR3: SVEPAGAYEQY
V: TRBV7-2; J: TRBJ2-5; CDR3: ASRGGDQETQY
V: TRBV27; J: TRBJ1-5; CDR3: ASSSALGDNQPQH
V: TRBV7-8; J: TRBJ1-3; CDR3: ASSLGYKGSRSGNTIY
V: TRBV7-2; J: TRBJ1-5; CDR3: ASSPTWRRPGNQPQH
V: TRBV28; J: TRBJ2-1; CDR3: ASSLSFSYNEQF
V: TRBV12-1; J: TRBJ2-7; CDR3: ASSPTGWY
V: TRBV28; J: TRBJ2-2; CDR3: ASTGSGGATGELF
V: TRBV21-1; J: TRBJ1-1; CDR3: ASSPRTGPKNTEAF
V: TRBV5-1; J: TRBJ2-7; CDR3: ASSLPPGSGGEQY
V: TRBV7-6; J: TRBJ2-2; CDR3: ASSLAQAQNTGELF
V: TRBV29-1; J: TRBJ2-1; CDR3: SVGTSGGSNEQF